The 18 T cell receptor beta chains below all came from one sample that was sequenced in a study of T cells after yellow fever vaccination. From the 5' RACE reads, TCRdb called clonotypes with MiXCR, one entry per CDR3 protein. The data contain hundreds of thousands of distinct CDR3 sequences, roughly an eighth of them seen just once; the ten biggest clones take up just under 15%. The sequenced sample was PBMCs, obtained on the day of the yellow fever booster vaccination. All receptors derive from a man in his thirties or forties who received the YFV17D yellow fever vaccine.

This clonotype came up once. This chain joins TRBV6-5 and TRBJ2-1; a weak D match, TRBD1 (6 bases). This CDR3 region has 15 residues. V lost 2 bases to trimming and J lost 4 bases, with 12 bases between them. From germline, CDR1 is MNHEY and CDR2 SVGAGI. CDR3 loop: CASSYGGGGYNEQFF. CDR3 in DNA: TGTGCCAGCAGTTACGGGGGCGGAGGATACAATGAGCAGTTCTTC.

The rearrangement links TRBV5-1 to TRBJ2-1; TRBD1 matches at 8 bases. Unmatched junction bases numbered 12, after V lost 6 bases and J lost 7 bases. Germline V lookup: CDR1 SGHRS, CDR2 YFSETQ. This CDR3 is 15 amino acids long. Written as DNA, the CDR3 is TGCGCCAGCACCGACAGGGGCGTTGTTACTAATGAGCAGTTCTTC. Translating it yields CASTDRGVVTNEQFF.

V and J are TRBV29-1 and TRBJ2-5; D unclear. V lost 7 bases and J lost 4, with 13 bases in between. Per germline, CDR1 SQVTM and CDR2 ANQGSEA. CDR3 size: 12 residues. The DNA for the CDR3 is TGCAGCGGGGTGGACGGAAGAGAGACCCAGTACTTC. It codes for CSGVDGRETQYF.

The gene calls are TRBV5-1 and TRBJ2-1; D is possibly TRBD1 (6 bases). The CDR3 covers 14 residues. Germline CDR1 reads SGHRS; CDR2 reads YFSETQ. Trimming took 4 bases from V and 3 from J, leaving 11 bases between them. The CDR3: CASSGGQNYNEQFF. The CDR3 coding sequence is TGCGCCAGCAGCGGTGGACAGAACTACAATGAGCAGTTCTTC.

CDR3 nucleotides: TGTGCCAGCAGTTTAGGGGGGGGGCGGAATGAGCAGTTCTTC. It yields the protein CASSLGGGRNEQFF. The chain uses TRBV28 and TRBJ2-1; perhaps TRBD2 as D (7 bases). CDR3 size: 14 residues. Between the trimmed V and J ends, which lost 2 bases and 7 bases, there was a span of 12 bases. CDR1 is MDHEN and CDR2 is SYDVKM in the germline V gene. Combining the CDR3 with reference TRBV28 and TRBJ2-1 gives the whole variable domain DVKVTQSSRYLVKRTGEKVFLECVQDMDHENMFWYRQDPGLGLRLIYFSYDVKMKEKGDIPEGYSVSREKKERFSLILESASTNQTSMYLCASSLGGGRNEQFFGPGTRLTVL.

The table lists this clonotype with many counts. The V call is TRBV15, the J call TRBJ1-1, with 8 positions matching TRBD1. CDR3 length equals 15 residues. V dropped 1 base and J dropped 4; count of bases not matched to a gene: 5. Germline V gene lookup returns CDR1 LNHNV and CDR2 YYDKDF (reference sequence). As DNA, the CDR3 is TGTGCCACCAGCAGAGGCAGACAGGGGTTCACTGAAGCTTTCTTT. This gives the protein CATSRGRQGFTEAFF. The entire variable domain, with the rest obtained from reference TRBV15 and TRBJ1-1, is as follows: DAMVIQNPRYQVTQFGKPVTLSCSQTLNHNVMYWYQQKSSQAPKLLFHYYDKDFNNEADTPDNFQSRRPNTSFCFLDIRSPGLGDTAMYLCATSRGRQGFTEAFFGQGTRLTVV.

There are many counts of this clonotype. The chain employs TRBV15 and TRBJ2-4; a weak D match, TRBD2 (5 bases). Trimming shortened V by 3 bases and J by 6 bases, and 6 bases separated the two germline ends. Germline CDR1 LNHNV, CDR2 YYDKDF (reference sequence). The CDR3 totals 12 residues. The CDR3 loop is CATSRSGNIQYF. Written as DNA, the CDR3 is TGTGCCACCAGCAGGAGCGGAAACATTCAGTACTTC.

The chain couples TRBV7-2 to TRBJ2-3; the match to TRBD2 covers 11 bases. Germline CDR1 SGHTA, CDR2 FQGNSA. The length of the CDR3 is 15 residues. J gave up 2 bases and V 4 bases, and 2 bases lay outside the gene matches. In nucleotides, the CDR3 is TGTGCCAGCAGCTCGACTAGCGGGGTCACAGATACGCAGTATTTT. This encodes CASSSTSGVTDTQYF.

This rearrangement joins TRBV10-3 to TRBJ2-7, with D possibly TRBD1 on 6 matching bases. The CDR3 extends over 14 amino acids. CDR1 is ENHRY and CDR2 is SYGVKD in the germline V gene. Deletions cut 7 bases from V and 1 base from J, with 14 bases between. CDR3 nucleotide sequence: TGTGCCATCAACCCGGGCCAGGGGTCCTACGAGCAGTACTTC. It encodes CAINPGQGSYEQYF.

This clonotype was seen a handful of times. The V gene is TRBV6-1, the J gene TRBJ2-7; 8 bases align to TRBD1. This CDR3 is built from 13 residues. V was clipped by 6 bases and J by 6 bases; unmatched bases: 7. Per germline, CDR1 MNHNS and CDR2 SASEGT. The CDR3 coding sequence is TGTGCCAGCAGCCCTCGGCAGGGGGCCGAGCAGTACTTC. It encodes CASSPRQGAEQYF.

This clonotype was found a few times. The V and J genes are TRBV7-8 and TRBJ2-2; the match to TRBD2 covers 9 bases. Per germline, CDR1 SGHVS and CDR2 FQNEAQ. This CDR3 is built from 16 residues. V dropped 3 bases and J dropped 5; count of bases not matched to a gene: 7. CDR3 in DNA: TGTGCCAGCAGCTTTACTAGCGGGCCGGGGACCGGGGAGCTGTTTTTT. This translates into CASSFTSGPGTGELFF.

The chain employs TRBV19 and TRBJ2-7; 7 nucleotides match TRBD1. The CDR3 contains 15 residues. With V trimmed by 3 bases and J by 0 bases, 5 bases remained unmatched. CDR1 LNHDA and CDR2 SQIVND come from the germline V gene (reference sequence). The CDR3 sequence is CASSISGQSSYEQYF. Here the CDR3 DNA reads TGTGCCAGTAGTATCTCGGGACAGAGCTCCTACGAGCAGTACTTC.

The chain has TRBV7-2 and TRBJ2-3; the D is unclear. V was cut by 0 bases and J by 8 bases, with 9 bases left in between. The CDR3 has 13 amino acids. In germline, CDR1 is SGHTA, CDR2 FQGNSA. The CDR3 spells CASSLALRGTQYF. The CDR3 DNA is TGTGCCAGCAGCTTAGCGTTACGAGGTACGCAGTATTTT.

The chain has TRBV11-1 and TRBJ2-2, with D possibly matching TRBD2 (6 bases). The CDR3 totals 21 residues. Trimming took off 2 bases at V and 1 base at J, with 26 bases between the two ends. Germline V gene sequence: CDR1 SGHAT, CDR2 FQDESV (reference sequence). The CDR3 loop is CASSLPPKTRTRALNTGELFF. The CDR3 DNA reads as TGTGCCAGCAGCTTACCCCCAAAGACTAGGACCCGAGCGTTGAACACCGGGGAGCTGTTTTTT.

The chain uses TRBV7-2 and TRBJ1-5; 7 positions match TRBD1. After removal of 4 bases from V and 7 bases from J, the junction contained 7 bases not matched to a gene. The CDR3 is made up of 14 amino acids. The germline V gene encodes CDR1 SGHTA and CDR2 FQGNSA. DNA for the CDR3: TGTGCCAGCAGCTCGACAGGGAGCGGGCAGCCCCAGCATTTT. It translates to CASSSTGSGQPQHF.

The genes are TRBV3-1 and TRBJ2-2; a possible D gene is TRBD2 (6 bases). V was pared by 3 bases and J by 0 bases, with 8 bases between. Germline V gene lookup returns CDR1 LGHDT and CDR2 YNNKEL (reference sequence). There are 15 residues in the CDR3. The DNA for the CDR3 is TGTGCCAGCAGCCACGGAGGGGCGAACACCGGGGAGCTGTTTTTT. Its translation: CASSHGGANTGELFF.

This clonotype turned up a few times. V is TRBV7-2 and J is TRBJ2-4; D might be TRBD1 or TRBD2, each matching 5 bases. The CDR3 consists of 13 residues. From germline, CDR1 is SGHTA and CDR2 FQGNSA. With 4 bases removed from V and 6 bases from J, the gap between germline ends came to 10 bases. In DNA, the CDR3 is TGTGCCAGCAGCTGGGACCGTCTAAACATTCAGTACTTC. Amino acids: CASSWDRLNIQYF.

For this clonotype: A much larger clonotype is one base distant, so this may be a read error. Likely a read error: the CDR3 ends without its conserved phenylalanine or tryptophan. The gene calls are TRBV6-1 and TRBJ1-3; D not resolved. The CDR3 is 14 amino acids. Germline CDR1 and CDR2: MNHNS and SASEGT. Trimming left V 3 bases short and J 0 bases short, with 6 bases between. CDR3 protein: CASSERFSGNTIYS. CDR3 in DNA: TGTGCCAGCAGTGAGCGGTTCTCTGGAAACACCATATATTCT.